These 26 T cell receptor beta chains originate from one sample sequenced in a study of PD-1 blockade in classical Hodgkin lymphoma. The data were produced by immunoSEQ multiplex PCR, yet TCRdb's version contains in-frame clones alone and is incomplete. The sample has about 72,000 clones, under 95% seen once; the top ten hold 7.5% to 9.5%. Each patient relapsed following autologous stem cell transplantation, and prior brentuximab vedotin exposure differed. The sequencing here drew on peripheral blood mononuclear cells (PBMCs), taken at baseline. These receptors were obtained from a human donor with classical Hodgkin lymphoma.

V usage is TRBV27 and J usage is TRBJ2-5; possible D gene TRBD1, 5 bases. Per the germline V gene, CDR1 is MNHEY and CDR2 is SMNVEV (reference sequence). The length of the CDR3 is 14 residues. Deletions cut 0 bases from V and 7 bases from J, with 12 bases between. The CDR3: CASSLSPIRGTQYF. CDR3 DNA: TGTGCCAGCAGTTTATCGCCCATTAGGGGGACCCAGTACTTC.

This chain connects TRBV7-8 to TRBJ2-2, with D possibly matching TRBD2 (6 bases). Trimming stripped 0 bases from V and 2 bases from J, with 16 bases between. This CDR3 has 18 amino acids. Germline V CDR1 and CDR2: SGHVS, FQNEAQ. The CDR3 nucleotides are TGTGCCAGCAGCTTAGCCCCCGATTGGGGGGTCAACACCGGGGAGCTGTTTTTT. Translated: CASSLAPDWGVNTGELFF.

The chain couples TRBV10-3 to TRBJ2-5; D call uncertain. The CDR3 is 16 residues long. Trimming took 4 bases from V and 5 from J, leaving 20 bases between them. Germline V CDR1 and CDR2: ENHRY, SYGVKD. CDR3 region: CAISGHNPIGQETQYF. The CDR3 nucleotides are TGTGCCATCAGTGGTCACAACCCAATCGGCCAGGAGACCCAGTACTTC.

CDR3 nucleotide sequence: TGTGCCAGCAGTTTAGTGTTGGCCTCCTACGAGCAGTACTTC. Its protein is CASSLVLASYEQYF. V gene TRBV28 combines with J gene TRBJ2-7; no firm D call. The CDR3 covers 14 residues. The V gene lost 2 bases and the J gene lost 0 bases, with 8 bases spanning the gap. CDR1 and CDR2 (germline): MDHEN, SYDVKM.

The chain uses TRBV6-1 and TRBJ2-3; no reliable D call. Germline CDR1 MNHNS, CDR2 SASEGT. The V and J ends lost 3 bases and 2 bases respectively, with 9 bases between them. The CDR3 sequence is 14 residues long. In DNA form, the CDR3 reads TGTGCCAGCAGTGAGGTAGTGGCCACAGATACGCAGTATTTT. It encodes CASSEVVATDTQYF.

The genes are TRBV27 and TRBJ2-5; D unresolved. CDR3 length equals 14 residues. Trimming removed 3 bases at V and 7 bases at J, with 15 bases between. The germline V gene encodes CDR1 MNHEY and CDR2 SMNVEV (reference sequence). CDR3 in DNA: TGTGCCAGCAGTTTCGGCAGTCCTGAGGCGACCCAGTACTTC. Amino acids: CASSFGSPEATQYF.

The genes are TRBV28 and TRBJ2-1; D not resolved. The CDR3 has 14 residues. The germline V gene has CDR1 MDHEN and CDR2 SYDVKM. V was cut by 3 bases and J by 2 bases, with 8 bases left in between. This chain's CDR3 is CASSLGSPYNEQFF. CDR3 coding DNA: TGTGCCAGCAGTTTGGGTTCCCCCTACAATGAGCAGTTCTTC. The whole variable domain, filled in from reference TRBV28 and TRBJ2-1, reads DVKVTQSSRYLVKRTGEKVFLECVQDMDHENMFWYRQDPGLGLRLIYFSYDVKMKEKGDIPEGYSVSREKKERFSLILESASTNQTSMYLCASSLGSPYNEQFFGPGTRLTVL.

J is TRBJ2-2 and V is TRBV5-6; a weak D match, TRBD1 (6 bases). V was cut by 3 bases and J by 5 bases, with 8 bases left in between. Germline V lookup: CDR1 SGHDT, CDR2 YYEEEE. The CDR3 length is 13 residues. The CDR3 DNA reads TGTGCCAGCAGCTCCAGGGGTACCGGGGAGCTGTTTTTT. It yields the protein CASSSRGTGELFF.

The chain links TRBV5-8 to TRBJ1-6; D unresolved. Germline V CDR1 and CDR2: SGHTS, YDEGEE. The length of the CDR3 is 14 residues. V dropped 1 base and J dropped 7 bases, with 9 bases sitting between them. The CDR3 protein is CASSLRSGNSPLHF. In nucleotides, the CDR3 is TGTGCCAGCAGCTTGCGTAGCGGGAATTCACCCCTCCACTTT.

This rearrangement joins TRBV18 to TRBJ2-3, with 13 bases fitting TRBD2. After removal of 6 bases from V and 0 bases from J, the junction contained 9 bases not matched to a gene. CDR1 is KGHSH and CDR2 is LQKENI in the germline V gene. CDR3 length: 18 amino acids. This CDR3 is CASSRNILAGGSTDTQYF. In nucleotides, the CDR3 is TGTGCCAGCTCCCGCAACATACTAGCGGGAGGGAGCACAGATACGCAGTATTTT.

The chain couples TRBV7-9 to TRBJ2-1; TRBD1 agrees at 9 bases. CDR1 SEHNR and CDR2 FQNEAQ come from the germline V gene (reference sequence). V shed 10 bases, J shed 2 bases, and the junction held 9 bases outside the gene matches. The CDR3 is 15 amino acids. The CDR3 region is CATPPGQGPYNEQFF. CDR3 DNA sequence: TGTGCCACTCCACCGGGACAGGGCCCCTACAATGAGCAGTTCTTC.

CDR3 residues: CAWSERSYEQYF. DNA of the CDR3: TGTGCCTGGAGTGAAAGGTCCTACGAGCAGTACTTC. The V and J genes are TRBV30 and TRBJ2-7; D remains unclear. This CDR3 is built from 12 residues. Trimming pared 1 base from V and 1 base from J, leaving 5 bases between. Germline CDR1 reads GTSNPN; CDR2 reads SVGIG (reference sequence).

The chain carries TRBV19 and TRBJ2-7; TRBD1 or TRBD2 may be the D gene (5 bases each). The CDR3 is 16 residues long. Trimming cost V 3 bases and J 0 bases, with 15 bases left between them. CDR1 and CDR2 (germline): LNHDA, SQIVND (reference sequence). The CDR3 nucleotides read TGTGCCAGTAGTATTCCCGGACCGGGGCGCTCCTACGAGCAGTACTTC. Translated, it gives CASSIPGPGRSYEQYF.

The CDR3 DNA sequence: TGTGCCAGCAGCTTAGAGAGGGGAACCAATCAGCCCCAGCATTTT. It translates to CASSLERGTNQPQHF. V is TRBV7-2 and J is TRBJ1-5; D perhaps matches TRBD1 (5 bases). This CDR3 comprises 15 residues. V gave up 1 base and J gave up 3 bases, with 10 bases separating them. CDR1 and CDR2 (germline): SGHTA, FQGNSA.

V and J are TRBV28 and TRBJ2-7; TRBD1 matches 9 bases. Per the germline V gene, CDR1 is MDHEN and CDR2 is SYDVKM. The CDR3 covers 16 residues. V shed 3 bases and J 3 bases; nucleotides not matched to a gene: 9. This chain's CDR3 is CASSFGTGTSYYEQYF. The CDR3 nucleotides are TGTGCCAGCAGTTTTGGGACAGGGACCTCCTACTACGAGCAGTACTTC.

V usage is TRBV29-1 and J usage is TRBJ2-1, with 8 nucleotides matching TRBD1. This CDR3 comprises 16 residues. Germline CDR1 reads SQVTM; CDR2 reads ANQGSEA. V gave up 5 bases and J gave up 3 bases; unmatched junction bases: 12. The CDR3 coding sequence is TGCAGCGTTCTGGACTCGGGACAGGAAAACTACAATGAGCAGTTCTTC. It specifies CSVLDSGQENYNEQFF.

V gene TRBV27 combines with J gene TRBJ2-2, with 12 bases identical to TRBD2. The CDR3 length is 17 residues. V lost 5 bases to trimming and J lost 4 bases; unmatched junction nucleotides: 8. Germline values: CDR1 MNHEY, CDR2 SMNVEV (reference sequence). The CDR3: CASSPPGGLAGTGELFF. CDR3 nucleotides: TGTGCCAGCAGTCCCCCAGGGGGACTAGCGGGCACCGGGGAGCTGTTTTTT.

The rearrangement uses TRBV11-2 and TRBJ2-5; D is possibly TRBD1 or TRBD2 (6 bases each). The CDR3 is 19 amino acids. Trimming took off 0 bases at V and 2 bases at J, with 22 bases between the two ends. Germline loops: CDR1 SGHAT, CDR2 FQNNGV. CDR3 region: CASSLEAAGGGSDQETQYF. The CDR3 DNA is TGTGCCAGCAGCTTAGAAGCCGCAGGAGGGGGGAGTGATCAAGAGACCCAGTACTTC.

The rearrangement uses TRBV2 and TRBJ2-1; perhaps TRBD1 as D (5 bases). In germline, CDR1 is SNHLY, CDR2 FYNNEI. Trimming left V 6 bases short and J 6 bases short, with 18 bases between. The length of the CDR3 is 15 residues. As DNA, the CDR3 is TGTGCCAGCAGCCCCGATGGGGCAGTTGGCAATGAGCAGTTCTTC. As protein: CASSPDGAVGNEQFF.

The chain uses TRBV11-2 and TRBJ2-2; 12 nucleotides agree with TRBD2. Unmatched junction bases numbered 6, after V lost 6 bases and J lost 7 bases. The CDR3 has 15 residues. CDR1 and CDR2 (germline): SGHAT, FQNNGV. CDR3 nucleotide sequence: TGTGCCAGCAGTCCACTAGCGGGAGGACACGGGGAGCTGTTTTTT. Translation gives CASSPLAGGHGELFF.

The chain is built from TRBV4-3 and TRBJ1-1; D not resolved. V was trimmed by 3 bases and J by 0 bases, leaving 8 bases between them. The CDR3 loop spans 14 amino acids. Germline V gene sequence: CDR1 LGHNA, CDR2 YSLEER. Here the CDR3 reads CASSQRVLNTEAFF. CDR3 in DNA: TGCGCCAGCAGCCAGCGGGTGTTGAACACTGAAGCTTTCTTT.

This sequence joins TRBV11-2 and TRBJ1-4; D is possibly TRBD1 (5 bases). Germline V gene lookup returns CDR1 SGHAT and CDR2 FQNNGV. The germline V and J ends were trimmed by 2 bases and 13 bases, with 20 bases remaining between them. CDR3 length equals 15 residues. This CDR3 is CASSLTLMTGERLFF. The CDR3, as DNA: TGTGCCAGCAGCTTAACCCTGATGACGGGGGAGAGACTGTTTTTT.

V and J are TRBV27 and TRBJ1-1; 8 bases agree with TRBD1. Germline values: CDR1 MNHEY, CDR2 SMNVEV (reference sequence). The CDR3 spans 13 residues. V lost 10 bases, J lost 4 bases, and 8 bases stayed unmatched. The CDR3 is CATQGAQGTEAFF. DNA for the CDR3: TGTGCCACCCAGGGGGCGCAGGGCACTGAAGCTTTCTTT.

This chain joins TRBV7-3 and TRBJ2-6; 9 bases map to TRBD2. Germline lookup yields CDR1 SGHTA and CDR2 FQGTGA. The V segment lost 5 bases and the J segment 4 bases; nucleotides outside the gene matches: 9. The CDR3 consists of 17 residues. The CDR3 region is CASSLSGSGPGANVLTF. The CDR3 DNA is TGTGCCAGCAGCCTTAGCGGGAGTGGCCCCGGGGCCAACGTCCTGACTTTC. The whole variable domain, filled in from reference TRBV7-3 and TRBJ2-6, reads GAGVSQTPSNKVTEKGKYVELRCDPISGHTALYWYRQSLGQGPEFLIYFQGTGAADDSGLPNDRFFAVRPEGSVSTLKIQRTERGDSAVYLCASSLSGSGPGANVLTFGAGSRLTVL.

This sequence joins TRBV6-6 and TRBJ1-1, with unresolved D. The CDR3 length is 13 residues. The germline V and J ends were trimmed by 2 bases and 7 bases, with 11 bases remaining between them. From germline, CDR1 is MNHNY and CDR2 SVGAGI (reference sequence). The CDR3 DNA follows: TGTGCCAGCAGTTACCCCATGAACCTTGAAGCTTTCTTT. Translated, it gives CASSYPMNLEAFF.

CDR3 in DNA: TGTGCCAGCAGCTTGGGGGGACAGTCTGGAAACACCATATATTTT. Its protein is CASSLGGQSGNTIYF. V usage is TRBV5-4 and J usage is TRBJ1-3; 7 bases align to TRBD1. Germline CDR1 SGHNT, CDR2 YYREEE (reference sequence). V dropped 0 bases and J dropped 1; count of bases not matched to a gene: 1. The CDR3 has 15 residues. Full variable domain (missing parts from reference TRBV5-4 and TRBJ1-3): ETGVTQSPTHLIKTRGQQVTLRCSSQSGHNTVSWYQQALGQGPQFIFQYYREEENGRGNFPPRFSGLQFPNYSSELNVNALELDDSALYLCASSLGGQSGNTIYFGEGSWLTVV.